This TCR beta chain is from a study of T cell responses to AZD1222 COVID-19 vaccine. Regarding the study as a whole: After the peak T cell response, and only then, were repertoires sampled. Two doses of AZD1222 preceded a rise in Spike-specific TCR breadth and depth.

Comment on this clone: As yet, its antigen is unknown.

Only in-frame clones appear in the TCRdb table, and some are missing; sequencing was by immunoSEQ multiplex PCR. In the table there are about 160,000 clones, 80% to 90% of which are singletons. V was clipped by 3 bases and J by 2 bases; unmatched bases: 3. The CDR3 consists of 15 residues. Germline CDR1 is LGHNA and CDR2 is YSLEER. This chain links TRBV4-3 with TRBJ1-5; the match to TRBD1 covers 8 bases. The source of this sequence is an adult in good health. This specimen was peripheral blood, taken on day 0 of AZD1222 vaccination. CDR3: CASSQDRVGNQPQHF. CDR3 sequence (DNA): TGCGCCAGCAGCCAGGACAGGGTGGGCAATCAGCCCCAGCATTTT.